This TCR beta chain is drawn from a study of blood T cell repertoires in COVID-19. Across the study: The United States, Italy and Spain were the sources of the acute and convalescent COVID-19 samples. The analysed material was cDNA or gDNA that came from T cells, B-cell-depleted T cells, or PBMCs.

CDR3 length equals 13 residues. Trimming at V came to 8 bases and at J to 9 bases, leaving 7 bases not matched to a gene. Germline V gives CDR1 ENHRY, CDR2 SYGVKD. Per the authors' pipeline: Amplifying reference gene primers gave estimates of nucleated cell counts. Sequencing was performed with immunoSEQ multiplex PCR; in TCRdb, only in-frame clones are kept and a portion is missing. That table furnishes V, J and clone size, whereas the DNA furnished D and trimming. The data hold roughly 80,000 clones, with about four fifths observed a single time. This clonotype originated in a woman in her sixties or seventies with acute or convalescent COVID-19. Sequencing was done on a sample of peripheral blood. The rearrangement uses TRBV10-3 and TRBJ2-1, with 10 nucleotides matching TRBD2. The CDR3 is CAIESSGRGEQFF. The CDR3 DNA reads as TGTGCCATCGAGTCTAGCGGGAGAGGTGAGCAGTTCTTC.